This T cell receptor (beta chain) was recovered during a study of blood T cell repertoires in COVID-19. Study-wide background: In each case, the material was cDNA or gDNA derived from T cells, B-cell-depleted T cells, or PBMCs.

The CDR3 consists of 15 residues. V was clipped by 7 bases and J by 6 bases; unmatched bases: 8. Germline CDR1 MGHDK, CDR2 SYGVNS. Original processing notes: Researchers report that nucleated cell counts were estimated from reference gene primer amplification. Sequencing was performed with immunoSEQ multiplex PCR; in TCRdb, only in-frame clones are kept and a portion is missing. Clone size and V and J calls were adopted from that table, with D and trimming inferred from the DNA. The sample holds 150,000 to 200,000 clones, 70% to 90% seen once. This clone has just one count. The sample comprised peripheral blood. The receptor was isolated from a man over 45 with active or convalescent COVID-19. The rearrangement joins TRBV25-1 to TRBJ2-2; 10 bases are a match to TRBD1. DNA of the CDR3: TGTGCCAGCACATGGACAGGGGGAAGGTCCGGGGAGCTGTTTTTT. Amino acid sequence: CASTWTGGRSGELFF.